What follows is one T cell receptor beta chain and its context. This sample was included in a study of ipilimumab plus nivolumab after autologous stem cell transplantation. Study as a whole: Median doses per patient: roughly five ipilimumab, under 10 nivolumab. DLBCL patients had primary refractory or relapsed disease.

Checkpoint therapy with ipilimumab 1 mg/kg began 14 to 28 days after transplant. Through week 26, nivolumab 3 mg/kg IV was given weeks 1, 4, 7, 10, then biweekly. Assay: immunoSEQ multiplex PCR; the TCRdb copy retains only in-frame clones and omits some. This table has roughly 23,000 clones, roughly four fifths appearing once. In germline, CDR1 is SGHNT, CDR2 YYREEE (reference sequence). Trimming shortened V by 2 bases and J by 2 bases, and 8 bases separated the two germline ends. CDR3 length: 15 residues. The chain joins TRBV5-4 to TRBJ2-6; D not certain. This clonotype was obtained from a male donor with diffuse large B-cell lymphoma. The sequencing used PBMCs, collected in a trial of ipilimumab plus nivolumab as post-transplant consolidation. The CDR3 DNA reads as TGTGCCAGCAGCTTACCTGCAACTGGGGCCAACGTCCTGACTTTC. This encodes CASSLPATGANVLTF.